One sample yielded the 4 T cell receptor beta chains listed below, sequenced in a study of Ad26.COV2.S vaccination and SARS-CoV-2 variants. Treatment denoted: roughly 20 received Ad26.COV2.S at low or high dose, single or two shots; roughly five received placebo; per-sample allocation not given. Specimens were obtained on day 63 following the first vaccine or placebo injection. TCRdb's copy holds only in-frame clones and misses some; the assay was immunoSEQ multiplex PCR. The data contain fewer than 800,000 clones, 89% of them seen just once; the ten biggest clones take up roughly 1.5%. The sample was peripheral blood, taken in a trial of Ad26.COV2.S vaccine versus placebo. These receptors all come from a person aged 18 to 59 who received the Ad26.COV2.S COVID-19 vaccine or a placebo.

The J gene is TRBJ2-1, the V gene TRBV6-1; no clear D gene. This CDR3 has 12 amino acids. Germline V gene lookup returns CDR1 MNHNS and CDR2 SASEGT. V lost 3 bases to trimming and J lost 0 bases, with 0 bases between them. The CDR3 DNA reads as TGTGCCAGCAGTGACTCCTACAATGAGCAGTTCTTC. This translates into CASSDSYNEQFF.

The CDR3 region is CASSLDDSYGYTF. The CDR3 DNA reads TGTGCCAGCAGCCTCGACGACAGTTATGGCTACACCTTC. The J gene is TRBJ1-2, the V gene TRBV7-8; tentatively, D is TRBD1 (5 bases). Germline loops: CDR1 SGHVS, CDR2 FQNEAQ. This CDR3 is 13 amino acids long. V was trimmed by 5 bases and J by 5 bases, leaving 12 bases between them.

As to this clone: One end of the junction fails to match germline, which may point to a read error. This rearrangement joins TRBV7-9 to TRBJ1-1; a possible D gene is TRBD1 (5 bases). CDR1 and CDR2 from the germline V gene are SEHNR and FQNEAQ (reference sequence). The CDR3 runs to 16 residues. CDR3 sequence: CASTPYGRRGRTETFF. In DNA, the CDR3 is TGTGCCAGCACCCCCTACGGAAGAAGGGGTCGGACTGAAACTTTCTTT.

The chain combines TRBV5-1 with TRBJ1-1; perhaps TRBD1 as D (5 bases). Trimming pared 5 bases from V and 1 base from J, leaving 12 bases between. In germline, CDR1 is SGHRS, CDR2 YFSETQ. The CDR3 extends over 14 amino acids. Here the CDR3 reads CASSKGSANTEAFF. CDR3 bases: TGCGCCAGCAGTAAGGGGTCAGCGAACACTGAAGCTTTCTTT.